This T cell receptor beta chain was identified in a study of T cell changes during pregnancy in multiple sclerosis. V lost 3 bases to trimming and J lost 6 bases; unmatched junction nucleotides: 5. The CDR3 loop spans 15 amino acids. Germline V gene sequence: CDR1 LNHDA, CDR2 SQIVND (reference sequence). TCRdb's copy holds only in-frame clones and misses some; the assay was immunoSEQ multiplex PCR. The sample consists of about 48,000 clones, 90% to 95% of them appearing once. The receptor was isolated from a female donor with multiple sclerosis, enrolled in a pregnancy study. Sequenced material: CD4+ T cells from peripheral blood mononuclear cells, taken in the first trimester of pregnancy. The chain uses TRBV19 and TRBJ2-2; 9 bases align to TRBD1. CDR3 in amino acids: CASSMGGTGSGELFF. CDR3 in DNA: TGTGCCAGTAGTATGGGGGGGACAGGGTCCGGGGAGCTGTTTTTT.